This is a list of T cell receptor beta chains from one sample in a study of a mutant IDH1 vaccine in newly diagnosed glioma. These TCRs' antigens remain unknown. The method was immunoSEQ multiplex PCR; TCRdb's version includes in-frame clones alone and lacks a portion of them. The sample lists approximately 57,000 clones; approximately 86% were seen once. The sequencing here drew on PBMCs, taken from a glioma patient whose treatment included an IDH1 peptide vaccine. Receptors were obtained from a young woman with glioma. Some clones in this sample may be carry-over from other donors' samples. The CDR3 runs from the conserved cysteine through the conserved F or W. D genes are given only for firm matches. Only some rows state a clone size, as once, few, many or a class for expanded clones.

j_gene: TRBJ2-1; abundance: few; d_gene: -; v_gene: TRBV29-1; CDR3aa: CSVERVVRDEQFF; CDR3nt: TGCAGCGTTGAGAGAGTAGTTAGAGATGAGCAGTTCTTC
j_gene: TRBJ2-7; abundance: -; d_gene: -; v_gene: TRBV29-1; CDR3aa: CSVGTNAYEQYF; CDR3nt: TGCAGCGTCGGGACCAACGCCTACGAGCAGTACTTC
j_gene: TRBJ2-6; abundance: -; d_gene: TRBD1; v_gene: TRBV4-1; CDR3aa: CASSRDRGATLGANVLTF; CDR3nt: TGCGCCAGCAGCCGAGACAGGGGGGCGACGCTTGGGGCCAACGTCCTGACTTTC
j_gene: TRBJ1-3; abundance: -; d_gene: -; v_gene: TRBV7-6; CDR3aa: CASSPGGGTIYF; CDR3nt: TGTGCCAGCAGCCCCGGAGGTGGCACCATATATTTT
j_gene: TRBJ2-7; abundance: -; d_gene: -; v_gene: TRBV4-3; CDR3aa: CASSQEPGTPYEQYF; CDR3nt: TGCGCCAGCAGCCAAGAGCCAGGCACGCCTTACGAGCAGTACTTC
j_gene: TRBJ1-1; abundance: -; d_gene: -; v_gene: TRBV4-2; CDR3aa: CASSQNSQNTEAFF; CDR3nt: TGTGCCAGCAGCCAGAACTCCCAGAACACTGAAGCTTTCTTT
j_gene: TRBJ1-5; abundance: -; d_gene: -; v_gene: TRBV6-1; CDR3aa: CASVGRNQPQHF; CDR3nt: TGTGCCAGCGTCGGGAGAAATCAGCCCCAGCATTTT
j_gene: TRBJ1-1; abundance: -; d_gene: TRBD1; v_gene: TRBV4-3; CDR3aa: CASSQSRGLGAFF; CDR3nt: TGCGCCAGCAGCCAATCTAGGGGGCTGGGGGCTTTCTTT
j_gene: TRBJ2-7; abundance: -; d_gene: -; v_gene: TRBV9; CDR3aa: CASSAGLGGHHEQYF; CDR3nt: TGTGCCAGCAGCGCTGGCCTCGGAGGGCACCACGAGCAGTACTTC
j_gene: TRBJ1-3; abundance: -; d_gene: -; v_gene: TRBV5-1; CDR3aa: CASRPPGGSGNTIYF; CDR3nt: TGCGCCAGCAGGCCCCCGGGGGGCTCAGGAAACACCATATATTTT
j_gene: TRBJ1-1; abundance: -; d_gene: TRBD1; v_gene: TRBV7-3; CDR3aa: CASSASGGRGNTEAFF; CDR3nt: TGTGCCAGCAGCGCTTCAGGGGGTAGAGGAAACACTGAAGCTTTCTTT
j_gene: TRBJ2-5; abundance: -; d_gene: TRBD2; v_gene: TRBV9; CDR3aa: CASSVEGGGYQETQYF; CDR3nt: TGTGCCAGCAGCGTAGAAGGCGGGGGGTACCAAGAGACCCAGTACTTC
j_gene: TRBJ2-7; abundance: -; d_gene: -; v_gene: TRBV5-1; CDR3aa: CASSLAPSEEQYF; CDR3nt: TGCGCCAGCAGCTTGGCCCCCTCGGAAGAGCAGTACTTC
j_gene: TRBJ1-4; abundance: few; d_gene: -; v_gene: TRBV5-4; CDR3aa: CASSLGGGEKLFF; CDR3nt: TGTGCCAGCAGCTTGGGGGGCGGGGAAAAACTGTTTTTT
j_gene: TRBJ1-2; abundance: once; d_gene: TRBD1; v_gene: TRBV25-1; CDR3aa: CASSASQGVLYGYTF; CDR3nt: TGTGCCAGCAGTGCCTCACAGGGGGTGCTCTATGGCTACACCTTC
j_gene: TRBJ2-7; abundance: -; d_gene: -; v_gene: TRBV13; CDR3aa: CASSLGGDEQYF; CDR3nt: TGTGCCAGCAGCCTGGGGGGCGACGAGCAGTACTTC
j_gene: TRBJ2-5; abundance: few; d_gene: -; v_gene: TRBV30; CDR3aa: CAWTASPETQYF; CDR3nt: TGTGCCTGGACAGCTAGTCCAGAGACCCAGTACTTC
j_gene: TRBJ2-3; abundance: -; d_gene: -; v_gene: TRBV4-1; CDR3aa: CASSQYTDTQYF; CDR3nt: TGCGCCAGCAGCCAGTACACAGATACGCAGTATTTT
j_gene: TRBJ1-5; abundance: few; d_gene: -; v_gene: TRBV2; CDR3aa: CASRAGVGAQHF; CDR3nt: TGTGCCAGCAGGGCTGGCGTGGGGGCCCAGCATTTT
j_gene: TRBJ1-6; abundance: -; d_gene: -; v_gene: TRBV2; CDR3aa: CASSENFGRALHF; CDR3nt: TGTGCCAGCAGTGAAAACTTCGGGCGGGCCCTCCACTTT
j_gene: TRBJ1-1; abundance: -; d_gene: TRBD1; v_gene: TRBV5-4; CDR3aa: CASRPTREGALNTEAFF; CDR3nt: TGTGCCAGCAGACCTACCCGGGAGGGGGCCTTGAACACTGAAGCTTTCTTT
j_gene: TRBJ2-1; abundance: once; d_gene: TRBD2; v_gene: TRBV5-4; CDR3aa: CASSLGAGGGIEQFF; CDR3nt: TGTGCCAGCAGCTTAGGAGCGGGGGGTGGTATTGAGCAGTTCTTC
j_gene: TRBJ1-1; abundance: -; d_gene: -; v_gene: TRBV5-4; CDR3aa: CASSLGGGYGAGEAFF; CDR3nt: TGTGCCAGCAGCTTGGGAGGGGGGTATGGTGCTGGTGAAGCTTTCTTT
j_gene: TRBJ2-7; abundance: -; d_gene: TRBD1; v_gene: TRBV5-5; CDR3aa: CASSPWTGSHEQYF; CDR3nt: TGTGCCAGCAGCCCTTGGACAGGGAGCCACGAGCAGTACTTC
j_gene: TRBJ2-5; abundance: -; d_gene: TRBD1; v_gene: TRBV4-3; CDR3aa: CASSLTGVRETQYF; CDR3nt: TGCGCCAGCAGCCTAACAGGGGTTCGTGAGACCCAGTACTTC
j_gene: TRBJ2-1; abundance: -; d_gene: TRBD2; v_gene: TRBV6-4; CDR3aa: CASSDSGGGADEQFF; CDR3nt: TGTGCCAGCAGTGACTCCGGCGGGGGGGCTGATGAGCAGTTCTTC